The source of this T cell receptor (beta chain) is a study of blood T cell repertoires in COVID-19. V gave up 2 bases and J gave up 14 bases; unmatched junction bases: 10. The germline CDR1 and CDR2 sequences are SGHDT and YYEEEE. The CDR3 sequence is 13 residues long. The protocol was immunoSEQ multiplex PCR, while the TCRdb copy is restricted to in-frame clones and leaves out a portion. The data hold 25,000 to 30,000 clones, with 87% observed a single time. Input material: peripheral blood. This clonotype was obtained from a human donor in a cohort sampled during active COVID-19. V gene TRBV5-6 combines with J gene TRBJ2-5; 9 nucleotides agree with TRBD2. CDR3 residues: CASSLLAGLPPYF. CDR3 DNA: TGTGCCAGCAGCTTACTAGCGGGTCTTCCGCCTTACTTC.